This T cell receptor (beta chain) is from a study of T-cell memory formation after mild COVID-19. Across the whole study: Largely, TCR clusters stayed within a single donor. Overall study findings and caveats: Contracting CD4+ clones sat mainly in CM and EM; CD8+ in EMRA. The appearance of some responding clones in pre-infection memory suggested that cross-reactive memory joined.

As to this clonotype: Antigen unknown.

Barcoded TCR alpha and TCR beta cDNA libraries with UMIs came from 5'RACE using constant-segment primers. TCRdb itself ran the 5' RACE reads through MiXCR, one entry per CDR3 protein. The table records around 320,000 distinct CDR3 sequences, roughly 21% of them present only once. The CDR3 spans 17 residues. V was clipped by 0 bases and J by 6 bases; unmatched bases: 9. The germline gives CDR1 SGHRS, CDR2 YFSETQ. This chain joins TRBV5-1 and TRBJ1-2; TRBD1 matches 12 bases. The TCR comes from a man aged 18 to 30 who had mild COVID-19 (a few samples of this study predate the infection). Cell type and time point are not known. What was sequenced was PBMCs or a T cell subset sorted from them (not recorded which). In nucleotides, the CDR3 is TGCGCCAGCAGCTTGGAGGGGACAGGGGGCGCTTTGGATGGCTACACCTTC. This sequence encodes CASSLEGTGGALDGYTF.